This paragraph covers one TCR beta chain sequence. One junction end disagrees with the germline gene, perhaps due to a read error. Germline V gene data show CDR1 as KGHDR and CDR2 as SFDVKD. The CDR3 has 12 amino acids. Specified time point: sample taken at primary tumor resection. No cell sorting; template was whole RNA from tumor, lung tissue or PBMC. One entry per CDR3 protein, called by TCRdb with MiXCR from the 5' RACE reads. The table has some 41,000 distinct CDR3 sequences, approximately 6.2% seen once; the top ten hold 43%. The entry originates in a study of spatial heterogeneity in lung cancer.

The material sequenced was PBMCs, taken at surgery. The chain carries TRBV24-1 and TRBJ1-6; D gene ambiguous. The TCR sequence derives from a female donor with early-stage non-small cell lung cancer. CDR3 loop: CATSSTKSLLHF. The CDR3 coding sequence is TGTGCCACCAGCAGTACGAAATCACTCCTCCACTTT.